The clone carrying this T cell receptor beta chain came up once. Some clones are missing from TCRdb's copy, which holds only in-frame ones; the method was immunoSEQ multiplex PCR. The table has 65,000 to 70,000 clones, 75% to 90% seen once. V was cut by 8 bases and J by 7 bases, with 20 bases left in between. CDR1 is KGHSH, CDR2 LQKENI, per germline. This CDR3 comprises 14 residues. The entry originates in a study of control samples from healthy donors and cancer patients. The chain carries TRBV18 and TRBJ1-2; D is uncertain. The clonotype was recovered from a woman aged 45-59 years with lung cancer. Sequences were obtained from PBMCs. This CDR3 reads CASTRGLDDGGYTF. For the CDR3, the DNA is TGTGCCAGCACCCGTGGACTAGATGACGGTGGCTACACCTTC.